Sequencing of this T cell receptor beta chain was carried out in a study of cytomegalovirus exposure and HLA in healthy donors. Germline CDR1 and CDR2: MRHNA and SNTAGT. There are 15 residues in the CDR3. With 8 bases clipped from V and 4 bases from J, the junction kept 10 bases outside the gene matches. 60 Vbeta and 13 Jbeta primers were used in PCR. TCRdb's table, derived via immunoSEQ multiplex PCR, lists solely in-frame clones and lacks some. The repertoire holds 110,000 to 150,000 clones, with approximately 80% as singletons. This sequence was found in a woman between 35 and 50 years old in good health and CMV-seropositive. Source material: PBMCs. The chain recombines TRBV6-4 with TRBJ2-3, with 9 positions matching TRBD2. The CDR3 is CASSSLAGPADTQYF. CDR3 DNA: TGTGCCAGCTCCTCTCTAGCGGGACCTGCAGATACGCAGTATTTT.